This section outlines one T cell receptor (beta chain) sequence together with its context. Its target is unknown. The data stem from a study of Ad26.COV2.S vaccination and SARS-CoV-2 variants. For the study at large: As a participant in COV1001, the donor was in the Ad26.COV2.S trial arm. The authors gave Ad26.COV2.S intramuscularly, either once or twice 56 days apart.

Clones were read by immunoSEQ multiplex PCR, and TCRdb kept only the in-frame ones, dropping some. Of about 680,000 clones listed, roughly 90% were seen once; the top ten hold roughly 1.5%. Trimming pared 7 bases from V and 3 bases from J, leaving 9 bases between. The germline gives CDR1 MNHEY, CDR2 SVGAGI. The length of the CDR3 is 12 residues. Study-wide results and caveats: Vaccinees and placebo recipients showed similar non-spike TCR breadth.

The sample's treatment: 19 received Ad26.COV2.S at low or high dose, single or two shots; about 5 received placebo; per-sample allocation not given. Sampling was performed 63 days after the first vaccine or placebo injection. Boston provided a donor who was an adult aged 18-55 years. The rearrangement uses TRBV6-5 and TRBJ2-5, with no clear D. The TCR was taken from a person between 18 and 60 years old who received the Ad26.COV2.S COVID-19 vaccine or a placebo. This specimen was peripheral blood, taken in a trial of Ad26.COV2.S vaccine versus placebo. The CDR3 region is CASTSGKETQYF. CDR3 sequence (DNA): TGTGCCAGCACGTCGGGCAAAGAGACCCAGTACTTC.